This T cell receptor (beta chain) was profiled in a study of blood T cell repertoires in COVID-19. Overall study: Acute-phase and convalescent COVID-19 samples originated in the United States, Italy and Spain. Nucleic acid was either cDNA or gDNA, and it came from T cells, B-cell-depleted T cells, or PBMCs.

Assay: immunoSEQ multiplex PCR; the TCRdb copy retains only in-frame clones and omits some. The sample shows about 170,000 clones, more than 70% of them seen only once. This clone was seen just once. Germline trimming cut 8 bases from V and 11 bases from J; bases unmatched to any gene: 11. From germline, CDR1 is SNHLY and CDR2 FYNNEI. The length of the CDR3 is 12 residues. The source is a woman aged 45-59 years in a cohort exposed to, infected with or recovered from COVID-19 (not recorded which). The sample was PBMCs or T cells enriched from blood (not recorded which). The rearrangement uses TRBV2 and TRBJ2-7; 8 positions match TRBD1. In nucleotides, the CDR3 is TGTGCCAGCCAAAAACCGGGACAGGATAAGTACTTC. This gives the protein CASQKPGQDKYF.